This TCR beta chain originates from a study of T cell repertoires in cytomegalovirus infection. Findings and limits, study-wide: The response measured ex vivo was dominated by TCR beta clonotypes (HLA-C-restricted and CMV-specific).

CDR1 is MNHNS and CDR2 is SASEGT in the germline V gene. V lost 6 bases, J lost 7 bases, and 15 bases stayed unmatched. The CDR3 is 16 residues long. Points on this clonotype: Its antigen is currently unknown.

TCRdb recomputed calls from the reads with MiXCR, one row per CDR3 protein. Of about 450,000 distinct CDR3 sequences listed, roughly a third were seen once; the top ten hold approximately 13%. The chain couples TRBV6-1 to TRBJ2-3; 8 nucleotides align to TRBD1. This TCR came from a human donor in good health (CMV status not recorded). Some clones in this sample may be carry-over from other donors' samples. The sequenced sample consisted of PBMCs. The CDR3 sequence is CASSQLSGQGMNTQYF. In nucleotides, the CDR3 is TGTGCCAGCAGCCAACTTTCCGGACAGGGCATGAATACGCAGTATTTT.